The present entry profiles one TCR beta chain with its context. Its antigen has not been determined. Base qualities were left out, and no much larger clone turns up one base away. The library was built by means of the immunoSEQ multiplex PCR assay. For the multiplex PCR, a mixture combining 60 forward primers for TCR Vbeta segments and 13 reverse primers for TCR Jbeta segments was used. The CDR3 region of rearranged TCR beta genes was amplified from genomic DNA with a multiplex PCR assay. The Illumina HiSeq System was used to sequence the amplified TCR beta libraries as 87-base-pair reads. Processing in the source paper ran as follows. A later analysis counted around 72 million unique TCR beta chains across the 700 or so repertoires, and 9.5 million to 11 million of these chains were shared by at least two donors. Raw reads were error-corrected and collapsed into unique sequences by a nearest-neighbor algorithm in which closely related sequences were merged to remove PCR and sequencing errors. CDR3 sequences were aligned to IMGT reference sequences to assign V, D and J gene segments. For a sequence to be retained, a match of at least six nucleotides was required to both a V gene segment and a J gene segment. Rearrangements were classified as productive when the CDR3 lacked stop codons and remained in frame with V and J, and all other rearrangements were classified as non-productive. CDR3 was defined according to IMGT convention as the region running from the second conserved V-encoded cysteine to the conserved J-encoded phenylalanine. In an earlier analysis of approximately 590 of the donors, sequences lacking an unambiguous match to a single V gene segment were excluded. In an earlier analysis of a few hundred of the donors, V segments were called functional above 56.7% productive rearrangements and were called segregating when the between-donor standard deviation exceeded 5%. A statistical classification framework was developed to diagnose cytomegalovirus status using the catalog of TCR beta chain sequences. V and J gene assignment, in a later analysis, came from comparing TCR nucleotide sequences with IMGT/GENE-DB human TR gene sequences. Using the TCRdist pipeline, a later analysis assigned CDR3 sequences along with most-parsimonious VDJ recombination scenarios. A later analysis defined each TCR beta chain by its CDR3 amino acid sequence plus V-gene family, and excluded reads lacking a unique V-gene family. As a way to deal with suspected cross-contamination and a sequencing artifact, a later analysis dropped approximately 590 nucleotide sequences that were highly shared and had low generation probability. In a later analysis, a clonal expansion index for each public chain was calculated from normalized within-repertoire ranks of inferred template counts. In a later analysis, generation probabilities were computed using a VDJ recombination model fitted to out-of-frame rearrangements, and the results were checked against IGoR. A later analysis scored TCR-TCR, TCR-HLA and TCR-CMV co-occurrence with hypergeometric tests, applying a repertoire-size bias correction to TCR pairs. To estimate false discovery rates, a later analysis permuted the HLA or CMV assignments 20 times. In a later analysis, co-occurring TCRs were grouped using DBSCAN, and TCRdist sequence similarity was added for clustering within HLA-allele-positive subsets. For co-occurrence clustering, repertoires with fewer than 30,000 or more than 120,000 public chains were excluded, along with five repertoires with anomalous nucleotide sharing. TCRdb retrieved this table from immuneACCESS and kept in-frame rearrangements only. Not all clones are present; in checked studies, unresolved V genes account for under half, and no reason is known for the remainder. Clone size and the V and J calls come from that table; the DNA yielded D and trimming. In this sample the table shows roughly 100,000 clones, 82% of which occur a single time. 1.6% of the sample rests with the top ten.

The germline V gene yields MNHNS for CDR1 and SASEGT for CDR2. The germline ends are 5 bases apart after V is trimmed by 2 bases and J by 0 bases. Spanning cysteine to valine, the CDR3 consists of 13 amino acids. Only the CDR3 region is kept as DNA, spanning 39 bases read in frame from base 1. The data were taken from a study of cytomegalovirus exposure and HLA in healthy donors (dated by TCRdb to the late 2010s). About the investigation overall: In an earlier analysis of some 550 of the donors, 250 to 350 Gb of sequence data and some 120 million unique TCR beta sequences from roughly 190 million T cells were reported. Among roughly 400 genotyped donors of the cohort, an average of around 240,000 unique TCR beta nucleotide sequences were sequenced per donor, roughly 20% of them non-productive. Among the roughly 370 genotyped donors, around 81% belonged to the genetic ancestry cluster associated with self-reported Caucasian donors. Donor age, sex, ethnicity and CMV serostatus were collected together with the repertoire data. Besides the first cohort of roughly 700 subjects, a separate validation cohort made up of 95 to 150 different subjects was used. In an earlier analysis of 550 to 700 of the donors, high-throughput TCR beta sequencing was used to judge whether each TCR beta V gene segment behaved as functional or pseudogenic. Rather than drawing on any new phenotypic data, the later analysis identified candidate immune exposures from TCR beta sequences and the way those sequences occurred across donors. The study aimed to test whether cataloging public T cell receptors could reveal signatures of past pathogen exposure. An early release that covered some 630 HLA-typed donors contained around 330 gigabases of sequencing data and tens of millions of unique TCR sequences. Class I and class II HLA loci were covered by the typing at four-digit resolution. A later analysis re-analyzed previously published TCR beta repertoires from 666 donors and added high-resolution HLA genotyping to study TCR occurrence patterns. Roughly 5 DR-DQ haplotypes were handled as single units for association and clustering, since linkage in the cohort was strong. To predict cytomegalovirus infection status, the study brought together high-throughput TCR immunosequencing, statistical association of individual TCRs with disease status, and machine learning. A later genetic analysis took genome-wide SNP genotypes for about 65% of the 666 donors and used that subset as a discovery cohort. All discovery cohort repertoires had been generated on a single sequencing platform. The study used immunosequencing to profile the T cell repertoires of around 600 subjects and linked those repertoires to cytomegalovirus serostatus. The number of typed donors differed by locus: roughly 620-630 for A, B, C, DRB1 and DQB1; approximately 520 for DQA1; 606 for DPA1; and around 450 for DPB1. Here is what the overall study found, with its caveats: Linkage disequilibrium might explain the correlated functional status among segregating V segments, but an unknown experimental factor could not be ruled out. In a later analysis, several top co-occurrence clusters were reported to appear linked to parvovirus B19, influenza, CMV and Epstein-Barr virus. Compared with equally common non-associated chains, HLA-associated TCR beta chains in a later analysis were more clonally expanded and had lower generation probabilities. Because some donors lacked HLA typing at each locus, the association tests relied only on the typed subset. Roughly uniform sequencing depth across donors was assumed in presence/absence analyses, although this assumption may not hold. Only TCR beta chains were sequenced in this cohort, and the absence of alpha or paired-chain data limited detectable features. Specific HLA alleles were associated with roughly 17,000 TCR beta sequences at a false discovery rate of 0.05 in a later analysis. Cytomegalovirus status was reported to be diagnosed by the classifier with high specificity and sensitivity in both the original and validation cohorts. Because counts were too low, about 18 rarely observed V segments, including chromosome 9 orphons, were left out of the earlier analysis of over 550 of the donors. Strong co-occurrence of HLA alleles, especially DR and DQ, made assigning TCR associations to individual alleles difficult. A further reported finding was that TCR beta sequences accurately predicted the HLA-A and HLA-B alleles for most subjects in the first cohort. Three of the identified cytomegalovirus-associated TCR beta chains were confirmed in vitro to be specific for cytomegalovirus antigens. Most TCR sequences were seen in very few donors, while some public TCRs were found in many individuals. Compared with the roughly 600-donor mean, donors in an Asian-associated ancestry cluster had fewer N-insertions in productive TCRs, according to a later genetic analysis. In an earlier analysis of 587 of the donors, most TCR beta V segments appeared in productive rearrangements about 87% or about 30% of the time, broadly matching IMGT annotations. Because the 87-base-pair reads could not distinguish some IMGT-functional V segments, including TRBV6-2 and TRBV6-3, those segments were excluded. Immune exposure information for the cohort was limited to CMV serostatus. A later analysis found that most CMV-associated TCR beta chains appeared HLA-restricted, with HLA associations seemingly driven largely by CMV exposure. A group of highly shared sequence variants was considered likely to be a technical artifact of the sequencing pipeline. In the study, some 180 TCR beta chains were listed as associated with cytomegalovirus. It was suggested by the authors that the approach could potentially be generalized to other disease states and immunological phenotypes. In a later analysis, TCR association rates were found to vary across HLA loci, with the most associated TCRs seen for DRB1 alleles and the fewest for HLA-C alleles. In a later genetic analysis, a missense DCLRE1C variant was associated with V-gene and J-gene trimming of TCR beta chains, and the association was replicated in an independent cohort.

The cohort consisted of 650 to 700 healthy bone marrow donors. All cohort members were sampled while nominally healthy, although unrecorded immune exposures were likely present. The donor was CMV seronegative and was included in the group of a few hundred seronegative cohort members. A peripheral blood sample was provided by each donor, and peripheral blood mononuclear cells were used for TCR beta sequencing. Genomic DNA was extracted from the blood cell samples with the Qiagen DNeasy Blood Extraction Kit. The V and J segments used are TRBV6-1 and TRBJ2-7; too little of a D gene remains to name it. The clonotype was recovered from a man between 50 and 59 years old in good health and CMV-seronegative. Input material: PBMCs. The nucleotide sequence is TGTGCCAGCAGTGAACAGGCCTCCTACGAGCAGTACGTC. This sequence encodes CASSEQASYEQYV.